The rows below give T cell receptor beta chains drawn from one sample of a study of T-cell reconstitution after alpha-beta-depleted transplantation in children. TCRdb analysed the PCR reads with MiXCR anew, one entry per CDR3 protein. The table has some 500,000 distinct CDR3 sequences, 18% seen once. The specimen comprised PBMCs from the stem cell graft donor, sampled from the stem cell graft. These receptors came from a human donor who donated a stem cell graft to a child with acute lymphoblastic leukemia. Both conserved end residues are part of each CDR3. Fields, in order: J gene, D gene, V gene, clone size, CDR3 DNA, CDR3 protein. D genes are given only for firm matches. A row's size may be missing; if present it is once, few, many or a size class.

j_gene: TRBJ1-2; d_gene: .; v_gene: TRBV20-1; abundance: .; CDR3nt: TGCAGTGCTATTTTCGGGACGGCTGGCTATGGCTACACCTTC; CDR3aa: CSAIFGTAGYGYTF
j_gene: TRBJ2-1; d_gene: .; v_gene: TRBV5-1; abundance: few; CDR3nt: TGCGCCAGCAGCTTGACAGCGGCCAGCTCCTACAATGAGCAGTTCTTC; CDR3aa: CASSLTAASSYNEQFF
j_gene: TRBJ2-1; d_gene: TRBD2; v_gene: TRBV19; abundance: few; CDR3nt: TGTGCCAGCACCAGCGGGAGTAGCTACAATGAGCAGTTCTTC; CDR3aa: CASTSGSSYNEQFF
j_gene: TRBJ1-2; d_gene: TRBD1; v_gene: TRBV18; abundance: .; CDR3nt: TGTGCCAGCTCACCCAGGGGGAACTCTAACTATGGCTACACCTTC; CDR3aa: CASSPRGNSNYGYTF
j_gene: TRBJ2-1; d_gene: TRBD2; v_gene: TRBV12-3/TRBV12-4; abundance: .; CDR3nt: TGTGCCAGCAGTCGGAGGGGGAAAGCGGGAGGTCTAAATGAGCAGTTCTTC; CDR3aa: CASSRRGKAGGLNEQFF
j_gene: TRBJ2-1; d_gene: .; v_gene: TRBV15; abundance: few; CDR3nt: TGTGCCACCAGCAGGGGTAGGGGATACAATGAGCAGTTCTTC; CDR3aa: CATSRGRGYNEQFF
j_gene: TRBJ2-2; d_gene: .; v_gene: TRBV5-1; abundance: few; CDR3nt: TGCGCCAGCAGCTGGGGGATTGACACCGGGGAGCTGTTTTTT; CDR3aa: CASSWGIDTGELFF
j_gene: TRBJ2-5; d_gene: TRBD2; v_gene: TRBV7-9; abundance: .; CDR3nt: TGTGCCAGCACCGATGACGGGAGGCCAGGGGAGACCCAGTACTTC; CDR3aa: CASTDDGRPGETQYF
j_gene: TRBJ2-1; d_gene: TRBD2; v_gene: TRBV3-1; abundance: few; CDR3nt: TGTGCCAGCAGCGAGGAGCGGGAGTGGTACAATGAGCAGTTCTTC; CDR3aa: CASSEEREWYNEQFF
j_gene: TRBJ1-2; d_gene: .; v_gene: TRBV10-3; abundance: .; CDR3nt: TGTGCCATCAGTGGAACAGACACCTATGGCTACACCTTC; CDR3aa: CAISGTDTYGYTF
j_gene: TRBJ2-7; d_gene: TRBD2; v_gene: TRBV20-1; abundance: .; CDR3nt: TGCAGTGCGGATGGGACTAGCGGCCCCTACGAGCAGTACTTC; CDR3aa: CSADGTSGPYEQYF
j_gene: TRBJ2-3; d_gene: .; v_gene: TRBV20-1; abundance: few; CDR3nt: TGCAGTGCTAGCGCACATTCGGGGGATACGCAGTATTTT; CDR3aa: CSASAHSGDTQYF
j_gene: TRBJ2-7; d_gene: .; v_gene: TRBV25-1; abundance: .; CDR3nt: TGTGCCAGCAGTCCCCACAGGACCGCCTACGAGCAGTACTTC; CDR3aa: CASSPHRTAYEQYF
j_gene: TRBJ2-1; d_gene: TRBD2; v_gene: TRBV25-1; abundance: .; CDR3nt: TGTGCCAGCAGTGAATTCCCTCACACGGGAGGAGAGCAGTTCTTC; CDR3aa: CASSEFPHTGGEQFF
j_gene: TRBJ1-5; d_gene: TRBD1; v_gene: TRBV27; abundance: .; CDR3nt: TGTGCCAGCAGCCCCGTGGGGACAGGGGTGTCGGCCCAGCATTTT; CDR3aa: CASSPVGTGVSAQHF
j_gene: TRBJ1-2; d_gene: TRBD1; v_gene: TRBV20-1; abundance: .; CDR3nt: TGCAGTGCGGAAACAGGGGGTATTAACTATGGCTACACCTTC; CDR3aa: CSAETGGINYGYTF
j_gene: TRBJ2-7; d_gene: TRBD2; v_gene: TRBV3-1; abundance: few; CDR3nt: TGTGCCAGCAGCCAAGAAATCACTAGCGGGAGTGTCGGCGAGCAGTACTTC; CDR3aa: CASSQEITSGSVGEQYF
j_gene: TRBJ2-7; d_gene: .; v_gene: TRBV27; abundance: .; CDR3nt: TGTGCCAGCAGTCCCGGGACAAGCTTCGAGCAGTACTTC; CDR3aa: CASSPGTSFEQYF
j_gene: TRBJ2-7; d_gene: .; v_gene: TRBV5-5; abundance: .; CDR3nt: TGTGCCAGCAGCGCTGGAGGGGCGACCTACGAGCAGTACTTC; CDR3aa: CASSAGGATYEQYF
j_gene: TRBJ2-1; d_gene: TRBD2; v_gene: TRBV5-1; abundance: .; CDR3nt: TGCGCCAGCAGATCAATAGCGGGTTCGGACAATGAGCAGTTCTTC; CDR3aa: CASRSIAGSDNEQFF
j_gene: TRBJ2-7; d_gene: .; v_gene: TRBV12-3/TRBV12-4; abundance: few; CDR3nt: TGTGCCAGCAGTTTCGGGGTGAGGGGCTACGAGCAGTACTTC; CDR3aa: CASSFGVRGYEQYF
j_gene: TRBJ2-1; d_gene: .; v_gene: TRBV27; abundance: .; CDR3nt: TGTGCCAGCAGTACCGGACCTCTCCCCTCCTACAATGAGCAGTTCTTC; CDR3aa: CASSTGPLPSYNEQFF
j_gene: TRBJ2-7; d_gene: .; v_gene: TRBV5-1; abundance: few; CDR3nt: TGCGCCAGCAGCTTCCAAACAGGGGATAGCGGGTACCACTACGAGCAGTACTTC; CDR3aa: CASSFQTGDSGYHYEQYF
j_gene: TRBJ1-2; d_gene: .; v_gene: TRBV6-5; abundance: .; CDR3nt: TGTGCCAGCACCAACACGGGCGATGGCTACACCTTC; CDR3aa: CASTNTGDGYTF
j_gene: TRBJ2-7; d_gene: TRBD2; v_gene: TRBV27; abundance: few; CDR3nt: TGTGCCAGCAGTACAGGGACTAGCGTCTACGAGCAGTACTTC; CDR3aa: CASSTGTSVYEQYF
j_gene: TRBJ2-2; d_gene: .; v_gene: TRBV20-1; abundance: few; CDR3nt: TGCAGTGCCGTAGGGGGAGGTGGGGAGCTGTTTTTT; CDR3aa: CSAVGGGGELFF
j_gene: TRBJ2-7; d_gene: TRBD1; v_gene: TRBV6-5; abundance: few; CDR3nt: TGTGCCAGCAGTTACTCGGTACAGGGGGCTTACAGCGAGCAGTACTTC; CDR3aa: CASSYSVQGAYSEQYF
j_gene: TRBJ2-3; d_gene: .; v_gene: TRBV5-1; abundance: .; CDR3nt: TGCGCCAGCAGCTTCGGACAGCTTGGCACAGATACGCAGTATTTT; CDR3aa: CASSFGQLGTDTQYF
j_gene: TRBJ2-1; d_gene: .; v_gene: TRBV24-1; abundance: few; CDR3nt: TGTGCCACCAGTGATTTCGACGGTTACAATGAGCAGTTCTTC; CDR3aa: CATSDFDGYNEQFF
j_gene: TRBJ2-2; d_gene: TRBD2; v_gene: TRBV12-3/TRBV12-4; abundance: few; CDR3nt: TGTGCCAGCAGTGGGGGACTACCAACCGGGGAGCTGTTTTTT; CDR3aa: CASSGGLPTGELFF
j_gene: TRBJ2-3; d_gene: .; v_gene: TRBV24-1; abundance: few; CDR3nt: TGTGCCACCAGTGATTTTCGGGGTTTGCTGACAGATACGCAGTATTTT; CDR3aa: CATSDFRGLLTDTQYF
j_gene: TRBJ2-3; d_gene: TRBD2; v_gene: TRBV20-1; abundance: .; CDR3nt: TGCAGTGCGACGACTAGCGGGAGTTCAGATACGCAGTATTTT; CDR3aa: CSATTSGSSDTQYF